This entry lists 2 T cell receptor beta chains sequenced from one sample in a study of T cell changes during pregnancy in multiple sclerosis (dated by TCRdb to 2018 to 2020). Libraries were built with the immunoSEQ multiplex PCR assay. In TCRdb, the immuneACCESS table is reduced to in-frame sequences with V and J assigned. These tables do not hold every clone; where another copy was compared, an unresolved V gene accounts for under half, and the others remain unexplained. A total of 100,000 to 130,000 clones appear in this sample, around 90% of them only once. The top ten hold 0.65% to 0.9% of the sample. The sample was peripheral blood, taken in the third trimester of pregnancy. The receptors here all came from a female donor in good health, enrolled as a control in a pregnancy study.

The chain is built from TRBV19 and TRBJ1-5; weak D call: TRBD1 (5 bases). Germline loops: CDR1 LNHDA, CDR2 SQIVND (reference sequence). V was trimmed by 1 base and J by 3 bases, leaving 10 bases between them. The length of the CDR3 is 15 residues. The CDR3 region is CASSIGQPINQPQHF. The CDR3 DNA follows: TGTGCCAGTAGTATAGGACAGCCCATCAATCAGCCCCAGCATTTT.

This clone was observed a single time. The rearrangement links TRBV4-3 to TRBJ2-7; possible D gene TRBD2, 5 bases. Trimming cost V 0 bases and J 6 bases, with 9 bases left between them. Germline V CDR1 and CDR2: LGHNA, YSLEER. The CDR3 length is 13 residues. CDR3 bases: TGCGCCAGCAGCCAAGAGGGCGGGCGCGAGCAGTACTTC. This codes for CASSQEGGREQYF.